This TCR beta chain stems from a study of STAT5B mutations in CD4+ large granular lymphocyte leukemia. Study-level results: Top patient clones used TRBV06 genes more often: 8/27 versus 2/35 in controls. No patients shared main leukemic clonotypes, though around 25% appeared at low frequency elsewhere.

Germline V gene lookup returns CDR1 SGHDT and CDR2 YYEEEE. The CDR3 runs 14 residues. Trimming cost V 0 bases and J 4 bases, with 10 bases left between them. About this clone itself: No antigen is known for it.

The assay was run at survey level. In the original analysis: Lowest detectable productive clonotype frequency was 2.59 x 10-5. TCRdb keeps only in-frame clones here, not all; method: immunoSEQ multiplex PCR. V and J calls and clone size are given by that table; D and trimming were obtained from the DNA. The table shows about 31,000 clones, with about two thirds occurring only once. The chain employs TRBV5-6 and TRBJ1-2; D may be TRBD1 (6 bases). The TCR was taken from a human donor in good health. Sequencing used CD4+ T cells from blood buffy coats. The DNA of the CDR3 is TGTGCCAGCAGCTTGGATAAAGGGGGCTATGGCTACACCTTC. Its translation is CASSLDKGGYGYTF. Full variable domain (remainder filled in from reference TRBV5-6 and TRBJ1-2): DAGVTQSPTHLIKTRGQQVTLRCSPKSGHDTVSWYQQALGQGPQFIFQYYEEEERQRGNFPDRFSGHQFPNYSSELNVNALLLGDSALYLCASSLDKGGYGYTFGSGTRLTVV.